This TCR beta chain was recorded in a study of siplizumab effects on memory and regulatory T cells. Points from the study as a whole: Proliferating clones, CD4+ or CD8+, lacked an assignable naive or memory phenotype in roughly 80-96% of cases. Naive T cells appeared more diverse than memory cells and seemed to be major alloresponse contributors.

Sequencing of each sample assayed roughly 9.8 x 10^4 TCR templates. Sequenced by immunoSEQ multiplex PCR; TCRdb stores in-frame clones only, minus some. The data contain 70,000 to 95,000 clones, around 97% of them seen just once; the ten biggest clones take up around 0.03%. Turning to this clone: Its antigen is as yet unknown.

Unstimulated naive, memory, effector memory and TEMRA subsets underwent sequencing in a few donor pairs. Trimming removed 2 bases at V and 3 bases at J, with 5 bases between. CDR3 size: 12 residues. The germline V gene encodes CDR1 SGHTA and CDR2 FQGNSA. The clonotype originates from a human donor in good health. The sequencing input was naive CD4+ T cells sorted from blood. The chain couples TRBV7-2 to TRBJ2-7; D gene ambiguous. The CDR3 DNA follows: TGTGCCAGCAGCTTACGTGACTACGAGCAGTACTTC. Its translation is CASSLRDYEQYF.